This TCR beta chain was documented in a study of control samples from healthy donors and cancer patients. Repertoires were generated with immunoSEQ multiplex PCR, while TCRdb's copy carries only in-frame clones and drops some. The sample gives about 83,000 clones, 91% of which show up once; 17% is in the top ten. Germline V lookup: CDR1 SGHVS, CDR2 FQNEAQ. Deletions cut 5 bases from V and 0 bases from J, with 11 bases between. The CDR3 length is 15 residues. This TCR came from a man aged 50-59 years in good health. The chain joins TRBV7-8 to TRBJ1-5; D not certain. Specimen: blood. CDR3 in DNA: TGTGCCAGCAGCCTAAGTCTGTATAGCAATCAGCCCCAGCATTTT. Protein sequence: CASSLSLYSNQPQHF.